The 28 T cell receptor beta chains presented below share a single source sample, sequenced in a study of T cell responses to AZD1222 COVID-19 vaccine. Assay: immunoSEQ multiplex PCR; the TCRdb copy retains only in-frame clones and omits some. The sample lists some 170,000 clones; 93% were seen once. The sample consisted of peripheral blood, taken on day 0 of AZD1222 vaccination. The receptors come from an adult in good health.

CDR3 in DNA: TGTGCCAGCAGCTTAGATCGGGGATCAGGTGGCTACACCTTC. Translated, it gives CASSLDRGSGGYTF. This rearrangement joins TRBV13 to TRBJ1-2; D gene ambiguous. With 1 base removed from V and 7 bases from J, the gap between germline ends came to 13 bases. The CDR3 runs 14 residues. CDR1 is PRHDT, CDR2 FYEKMQ, per germline (reference sequence).

This clone was seen ten or more times. The chain links TRBV7-6 to TRBJ2-7; 8 bases match TRBD1. The germline V gene encodes CDR1 SGHVS and CDR2 FNYEAQ. This CDR3 is built from 16 residues. After removal of 4 bases from V and 5 bases from J, the junction contained 13 bases not matched to a gene. CDR3 loop: CASSSDREASDHEQYF. The CDR3 DNA sequence: TGTGCCAGCAGCTCGGACAGGGAAGCTTCAGATCACGAGCAGTACTTC.

The V gene is TRBV7-2, the J gene TRBJ1-5; D ambiguous. V lost 2 bases to trimming and J lost 6 bases, with 8 bases between them. The length of the CDR3 is 13 residues. The germline V gene has CDR1 SGHTA and CDR2 FQGNSA. This CDR3 reads CASSLSMSQPQHF. CDR3 coding DNA: TGTGCCAGCAGCTTATCTATGAGTCAGCCCCAGCATTTT.

The chain uses TRBV5-4 and TRBJ1-2; the D is unclear. Per the germline V gene, CDR1 is SGHNT and CDR2 is YYREEE (reference sequence). V lost 0 bases and J lost 4, with 7 bases in between. The CDR3 is made up of 13 amino acids. CDR3 region: CASSLEGIYGYTF. For the CDR3, the DNA is TGTGCCAGCAGCTTGGAAGGGATCTATGGCTACACCTTC.

The gene calls are TRBV28 and TRBJ1-2; 11 bases are a match to TRBD1. Germline CDR1 and CDR2: MDHEN and SYDVKM. The CDR3 consists of 15 residues. After removal of 5 bases from V and 4 bases from J, the junction contained 6 bases not matched to a gene. Written as DNA, the CDR3 is TGTGCCAGCAGTCCCGGACAGGGGGCCAGCTATGGCTACACCTTC. Its translation: CASSPGQGASYGYTF.

V and J are TRBV10-3 and TRBJ2-7, with D hard to call. The CDR3 spans 17 residues. CDR1 and CDR2 from the germline V gene are ENHRY and SYGVKD. With 7 bases removed from V and 0 bases from J, the gap between germline ends came to 22 bases. CDR3 in DNA: TGTGCCATCACGAACTGGGATCGAGACACCCGCTCCTACGAGCAGTACTTC. Residues: CAITNWDRDTRSYEQYF.

The chain combines TRBV24-1 with TRBJ2-5, with 7 bases lining up with TRBD1. Germline values: CDR1 KGHDR, CDR2 SFDVKD. The junction had 26 bases not matched to a gene; V was cut back by 6 bases and J by 5 bases. The CDR3 length is 20 residues. The CDR3 DNA is TGTGCCACCAGTTTTGTCTCACCCAAACTGGGACAGCTTTTGAGGGAGACCCAGTACTTC. Its protein is CATSFVSPKLGQLLRETQYF.

The V gene is TRBV4-1, the J gene TRBJ2-1; TRBD1 might be the D (6 bases). The CDR3 runs 13 residues. Per the germline V gene, CDR1 is MGHRA and CDR2 is YSYEKL. Trimming shortened V by 2 bases and J by 12 bases, and 14 bases separated the two germline ends. Written as DNA, the CDR3 is TGCGCCAGCAGCCAATCTCCCCAGGGGAGGCAGTTCTTC. Translation: CASSQSPQGRQFF.

The chain combines TRBV5-1 with TRBJ1-3; possible D gene TRBD1, 6 bases. The V and J ends lost 4 bases and 2 bases respectively, with 13 bases between them. Germline V gene lookup returns CDR1 SGHRS and CDR2 YFSETQ. The CDR3 sequence is 15 residues long. The CDR3 region is CASSPITGTGNTIYF. The DNA of the CDR3 is TGCGCCAGCAGCCCTATTACAGGGACTGGAAACACCATATATTTT.

This sequence joins TRBV5-1 and TRBJ1-2; D is uncertain. In germline, CDR1 is SGHRS, CDR2 YFSETQ. This CDR3 spans 14 amino acids. V dropped 0 bases and J dropped 2 bases, with 8 bases sitting between them. In DNA form, the CDR3 reads TGCGCCAGCAGCTTGGCCTTGGGCAACTATGGCTACACCTTC. Protein product: CASSLALGNYGYTF. Based on the CDR3 plus reference TRBV5-1 and TRBJ1-2, the full variable domain is KAGVTQTPRYLIKTRGQQVTLSCSPISGHRSVSWYQQTPGQGLQFLFEYFSETQRNKGNFPGRFSGRQFSNSRSEMNVSTLELGDSALYLCASSLALGNYGYTFGSGTRLTVV.

The V call is TRBV11-3, the J call TRBJ1-5; no firm D call. Trimming removed 0 bases from V and 0 bases from J, with 0 bases in between. The CDR3 consists of 13 residues. The germline CDR1 and CDR2 sequences are SGHNT and YENEEA. In DNA, the CDR3 is TGTGCCAGCAGCTTAGATAGCAATCAGCCCCAGCATTTT. Protein sequence: CASSLDSNQPQHF.

CDR3 bases: TGTGCCACCAAGGACAGGGCGGCTGGAAACACCATATATTTT. This encodes CATKDRAAGNTIYF. This chain connects TRBV6-5 to TRBJ1-3; 8 positions agree with TRBD1. From germline, CDR1 is MNHEY and CDR2 SVGAGI. CDR3 length: 14 residues. Trimming removed 10 bases from V and 2 bases from J; junction bases left unmatched: 7.

V is TRBV6-5 and J is TRBJ1-3; D is perhaps TRBD1 (5 bases). V lost 2 bases and J 1 base, leaving 9 bases between the germline ends. CDR1 is MNHEY and CDR2 is SVGAGI in the germline V gene. This CDR3 has 15 residues. The CDR3 DNA reads as TGTGCCAGCAGTTACCAGGGAGTTTCTGGAAACACCATATATTTT. This encodes CASSYQGVSGNTIYF.

J is TRBJ1-5 and V is TRBV23-1; D might be TRBD1 (5 bases). TRBV23-1 is an ORF; its function is uncertain. The CDR3 sequence is 17 residues long. The germline V and J ends were trimmed by 2 bases and 2 bases, with 16 bases remaining between them. CDR3 sequence (DNA): TGCGCCAGCAGTCAACCCTACGGGGGGTTTCGCAATCAGCCCCAGCATTTT. It codes for CASSQPYGGFRNQPQHF.

V usage is TRBV6-2 or TRBV6-3 and J usage is TRBJ1-1, with a weak D call TRBD1 (5 bases). With 6 bases removed from V and 4 bases from J, the gap between germline ends came to 21 bases. The CDR3 is 16 amino acids. CDR1 and CDR2 (germline): MNHEY, SVGEGT. CDR3 in DNA: TGTGCCAGCAGCGACGCTTTGCGGCAGGGAGGCACTGAAGCTTTCTTT. Amino acids: CASSDALRQGGTEAFF.

V and J are TRBV6-2 or TRBV6-3 and TRBJ1-2; D not certain. The CDR3 extends over 14 amino acids. The ends were cut back, 0 bases at V and 2 bases at J, with 7 bases in the middle. CDR1 is MNHEY and CDR2 is SVGEGT in the germline V gene. This chain's CDR3 is CASSYSSGNYGYTF. The CDR3 DNA follows: TGTGCCAGCAGTTACTCGAGCGGAAACTATGGCTACACCTTC.

The rearrangement joins TRBV2 to TRBJ1-5, with D perhaps matching TRBD1 (6 bases). Germline V gene data show CDR1 as SNHLY and CDR2 as FYNNEI. Trimming pared 6 bases from V and 2 bases from J, leaving 11 bases between. The CDR3 is 14 residues long. CDR3 region: CASSPTGRNQPQHF. The CDR3 bases are TGTGCCAGCAGCCCCACAGGGCGCAATCAGCCCCAGCATTTT. Based on the CDR3 plus reference TRBV2 and TRBJ1-5, the full variable domain is EPEVTQTPSHQVTQMGQEVILRCVPISNHLYFYWYRQILGQKVEFLVSFYNNEISEKSEIFDDQFSVERPDGSNFTLKIRSTKLEDSAMYFCASSPTGRNQPQHFGDGTRLSIL.

The chain couples TRBV2 to TRBJ1-5, with 7 bases identical to TRBD1. The CDR3 covers 16 residues. Trimming removed 5 bases from V and 4 bases from J; junction bases left unmatched: 11. The V gene's germline CDR1 is SNHLY and CDR2 FYNNEI. CDR3 coding DNA: TGTGCCAGCAGTTTCCGAGGTTACAGGGGAAATCAGCCCCAGCATTTT. Translating gives CASSFRGYRGNQPQHF.

The genes are TRBV6-5 and TRBJ1-5; perhaps TRBD1 as D (6 bases). From germline, CDR1 is MNHEY and CDR2 SVGAGI. V lost 10 bases, J lost 0 bases, and 16 bases lay in between. The CDR3 is made up of 15 amino acids. CDR3: CATYRATTSNQPQHF. CDR3 bases: TGTGCCACCTACAGGGCCACTACTAGCAATCAGCCCCAGCATTTT.

The chain combines TRBV28 with TRBJ1-4; D is undetermined. The germline gives CDR1 MDHEN, CDR2 SYDVKM. V lost 8 bases and J 4 bases, leaving 8 bases between the germline ends. The CDR3 is 12 amino acids. CDR3 sequence (DNA): TGTGCCAGCGTCGGGGATAATGAAAAACTGTTTTTT. Translation gives CASVGDNEKLFF.

J is TRBJ2-5 and V is TRBV6-5; D unclear. Germline loops: CDR1 MNHEY, CDR2 SVGAGI. CDR3 length equals 14 residues. The ends were cut back, 3 bases at V and 7 bases at J, with 15 bases in the middle. The CDR3 region has the DNA TGTGCCAGCAGTTATTGGGGATCAGAGAGGACCCAGTACTTC. Its translation is CASSYWGSERTQYF.

The V call is TRBV10-2, the J call TRBJ1-3; D perhaps matches TRBD1 (6 bases). The CDR3 totals 15 residues. Germline CDR1 reads WSHSY; CDR2 reads SAAADI. The V end lost 7 bases, the J end lost 4 bases, and 17 bases lay between the germline ends. The chain's CDR3 is CASTGGPLFGNTIYF. The CDR3 region has the DNA TGCGCCAGCACTGGGGGCCCTCTATTCGGAAACACCATATATTTT.

V usage is TRBV6-5 and J usage is TRBJ2-1, with D maybe TRBD1 (5 bases). CDR1 is MNHEY and CDR2 is SVGAGI in the germline V gene. Trimming removed 2 bases at V and 5 bases at J, with 10 bases between. The CDR3 spans 14 residues. This chain's CDR3 is CASSYAGIHNEQFF. The DNA of the CDR3 is TGTGCCAGCAGTTACGCAGGGATCCACAATGAGCAGTTCTTC.

V usage is TRBV7-9 and J usage is TRBJ2-3; 8 positions match TRBD2. The trim removed 5 bases at V and 8 bases at J, leaving 6 bases unmatched. Looked up from germline, CDR1 is SEHNR and CDR2 is FQNEAQ (reference sequence). CDR3 length equals 13 residues. CDR3 sequence reads: CASSPGLAVTQYF. DNA for the CDR3: TGTGCCAGCAGCCCTGGACTAGCCGTTACGCAGTATTTT. Full variable domain (outside the CDR3, taken from reference TRBV7-9 and TRBJ2-3): DTGVSQNPRHKITKRGQNVTFRCDPISEHNRLYWYRQTLGQGPEFLTYFQNEAQLEKSRLLSDRFSAERPKGSFSTLEIQRTEQGDSAMYLCASSPGLAVTQYFGPGTRLTVL.

The chain is built from TRBV7-8 and TRBJ2-7, with TRBD1 identical over 10 bases. The V gene end was trimmed by 3 bases and the J gene end by 6 bases; junction bases not matched to a gene: 8. The germline V gene has CDR1 SGHVS and CDR2 FQNEAQ. The CDR3 spans 15 residues. DNA for the CDR3: TGTGCCAGCAGCTTGGGACAGGGGATGGCGCGCGAGCAGTACTTC. It translates to CASSLGQGMAREQYF.

The chain recombines TRBV27 with TRBJ1-1; D remains ambiguous. The CDR3 extends over 15 amino acids. From germline, CDR1 is MNHEY and CDR2 SMNVEV (reference sequence). V was trimmed by 1 base and J by 1 base, leaving 10 bases between them. The CDR3 protein is CASSLFASENTEAFF. CDR3 DNA: TGTGCCAGCAGTTTATTTGCCAGCGAGAACACTGAAGCTTTCTTT.

In DNA, the CDR3 is TGCGCCAGCAGTGCAGCGGGGGGGCGGTATGAGCAGTTCTTC. Protein sequence: CASSAAGGRYEQFF. The V gene is TRBV10-2, the J gene TRBJ2-1, with 10 nucleotides matching TRBD2. Germline V CDR1 and CDR2: WSHSY, SAAADI. Trimming at V came to 4 bases and at J to 8 bases, leaving 5 bases not matched to a gene. This CDR3 region has 14 residues.

The V gene is TRBV7-9, the J gene TRBJ1-5; D unclear. Trimming took off 2 bases at V and 4 bases at J, with 6 bases between the two ends. Germline lookup yields CDR1 SEHNR and CDR2 FQNEAQ (reference sequence). CDR3 length equals 13 residues. CDR3 nucleotide sequence: TGTGCCAGCAGCTTATCTGTGAATCAGCCCCAGCATTTT. It translates to CASSLSVNQPQHF.